This T cell receptor beta chain was captured in a study of blood T cell repertoires in COVID-19. How the authors handled the data: Amplification of reference gene primers provided the estimated nucleated cell counts. TCRdb keeps only in-frame clones here, not all; method: immunoSEQ multiplex PCR. V, J and clone size were drawn from that table, and D and trimming were deduced from the DNA. The table lists about 300,000 clones, about 81% of them singletons. While infection was still active, Seattle patients were enrolled and then followed longitudinally. The CDR3 is 16 residues long. V trimming: 3 bases; J trimming: 3 bases; junction bases outside the gene matches: 10. The germline V gene has CDR1 KGHSH and CDR2 LQKENI.

The receptor was isolated from a human donor with COVID-19, enrolled during active disease. The donor label of this sample is uncertain. The sequencing sample was made of peripheral blood. The rearrangement links TRBV18 to TRBJ1-1; the match to TRBD1 covers 7 bases. In DNA, the CDR3 is TGTGCCAGCTCACCCCGACAGGGAAGTGTCGACACTGAAGCTTTCTTT. Protein product: CASSPRQGSVDTEAFF.